Here is one T cell receptor beta chain with its context. The data belong to a study of PD-L1 blockade in urothelial cancer. On the study more broadly: Most patients, about 85% of the roughly 30, were males with bladder-origin cancer. At 3 weeks after treatment start (second dose) and again at 6 weeks, blood was analyzed. Median blood clonality was roughly 0.087, with 75,000 to 100,000 unique TCRs.

The CDR3 has 12 residues. J was trimmed by 8 bases and V by 3 bases; bases with no gene match: 1. The germline CDR1 and CDR2 sequences are KGHSH and LQKENI. What went into each PCR as a spike was synthetic TCR analog templates. TCRdb's table, derived via immunoSEQ multiplex PCR, lists solely in-frame clones and lacks some. The data contain approximately 110,000 clones, over 75% of them singletons. This sample comprised PBMCs, obtained around atezolizumab (anti-PD-L1) treatment. This chain links TRBV18 with TRBJ1-3; 7 bases fit TRBD1. This receptor was taken from a man aged 50-59 years with urothelial cancer. This CDR3 is CASSPQGDTIYF. CDR3 in DNA: TGTGCCAGCTCACCGCAGGGGGACACCATATATTTT.